The 29 T cell receptor beta chains below were found in one sample sequenced in a study of blood T cell repertoires in COVID-19. The method was immunoSEQ multiplex PCR; TCRdb's version includes in-frame clones alone and lacks a portion of them. Of some 310,000 clones in the sample, 90% are singletons; the top ten hold under 1.1%. Sequenced sample: peripheral blood. Receptors were obtained from a middle-aged woman with COVID-19, enrolled during active disease.

This chain connects TRBV19 to TRBJ2-2; TRBD2 matches 15 bases. The CDR3 extends over 17 amino acids. Losses at the gene ends were 8 bases for V and 7 bases for J; bases not matched to a gene: 11. Germline CDR1 is LNHDA and CDR2 is SQIVND (reference sequence). The CDR3 protein is CASSRTSGGVSVGELFF. CDR3 sequence (DNA): TGTGCCAGTTCCCGGACTAGCGGGGGGGTGTCGGTCGGGGAGCTGTTTTTT.

The rearrangement links TRBV23-1 to TRBJ1-2, with 8 bases fitting TRBD1. TRBV23-1 is noted as an ORF with a role that remains uncertain. This CDR3 spans 17 amino acids. V lost 6 bases and J lost 5; bases outside the gene matches: 17. CDR3 loop: CASRTNRDRLIFYGYTF. The CDR3 DNA sequence: TGCGCCAGCAGAACAAACCGGGACAGGCTTATATTTTATGGCTACACCTTC.

The CDR3 coding sequence is TGTGCCAGCAGCTCAGGACAGGGGTTATACGAGCAGTACTTC. This gives the protein CASSSGQGLYEQYF. This sequence joins TRBV7-2 and TRBJ2-7; 9 nucleotides align to TRBD1. The germline V gene has CDR1 SGHTA and CDR2 FQGNSA. The CDR3 contains 14 residues. V dropped 4 bases and J dropped 4; count of bases not matched to a gene: 5.

This chain joins TRBV6-1 and TRBJ1-1; D not certain. CDR3 size: 13 residues. The germline V gene encodes CDR1 MNHNS and CDR2 SASEGT. Trimming left V 3 bases short and J 1 base short, with 6 bases between. The CDR3 is CASSETPNTEAFF. CDR3 bases: TGTGCCAGCAGTGAGACACCGAACACTGAAGCTTTCTTT.

This chain joins TRBV7-3 and TRBJ2-5; D possibly corresponds to TRBD2 (6 bases). The germline V and J ends were trimmed by 8 bases and 0 bases, with 16 bases remaining between them. The CDR3 is made up of 15 amino acids. The germline CDR1 and CDR2 sequences are SGHTA and FQGTGA. The CDR3 protein is CASSASIADQETQYF. CDR3 coding DNA: TGTGCCAGCTCAGCTTCAATAGCGGACCAAGAGACCCAGTACTTC.

V usage is TRBV28 and J usage is TRBJ2-7; possibly TRBD1 for D (5 bases). V lost 5 bases, J lost 0 bases, and 20 bases lay in between. Per the germline V gene, CDR1 is MDHEN and CDR2 is SYDVKM. The CDR3 loop spans 17 amino acids. CDR3 in amino acids: CASSPYNGDRSSYEQYF. The CDR3 DNA is TGTGCCAGCAGTCCATATAATGGCGACAGATCCTCCTACGAGCAGTACTTC. Full variable domain (rest looked up from reference TRBV28 and TRBJ2-7): DVKVTQSSRYLVKRTGEKVFLECVQDMDHENMFWYRQDPGLGLRLIYFSYDVKMKEKGDIPEGYSVSREKKERFSLILESASTNQTSMYLCASSPYNGDRSSYEQYFGPGTRLTVT.

This chain uses TRBV7-6 with TRBJ1-2, with 8 bases matching TRBD1. This CDR3 comprises 15 residues. CDR1 is SGHVS and CDR2 is FNYEAQ in the germline V gene. J gave up 1 base and V 5 bases, and 6 bases lay outside the gene matches. CDR3 DNA sequence: TGTGCCAGCAGCCCACGGACAGGGAATAACTATGGCTACACCTTC. This gives the protein CASSPRTGNNYGYTF.

This chain links TRBV5-1 with TRBJ1-3, with 7 bases that match TRBD1. CDR3 length: 15 amino acids. V dropped 4 bases and J dropped 2; count of bases not matched to a gene: 6. Germline CDR1 reads SGHRS; CDR2 reads YFSETQ. The CDR3 DNA follows: TGCGCCAGCAGCGTCACAGGGGCTACTGGAAACACCATATATTTT. Its protein product is CASSVTGATGNTIYF.

As for this clone: The same CDR3 can be traced to other DNA sequences in this sample. The CDR3 reads CASSLGTASYEQYF. The CDR3 region has the DNA TGTGCCAGCAGCTTAGGGACAGCCTCCTACGAGCAGTACTTC. This sequence joins TRBV7-8 and TRBJ2-7, with a weak D call TRBD1 (6 bases). The CDR3 consists of 14 residues. The V and J ends lost 1 base and 0 bases respectively, with 7 bases between them. Germline V CDR1 and CDR2: SGHVS, FQNEAQ. The full variable domain, rest sourced from reference TRBV7-8 and TRBJ2-7, is GAGVSQSPRYKVAKRGQDVALRCDPISGHVSLFWYQQALGQGPEFLTYFQNEAQLDKSGLPSDRFFAERPEGSVSTLKIQRTQQEDSAVYLCASSLGTASYEQYFGPGTRLTVT.

J is TRBJ2-2 and V is TRBV27; possible D gene TRBD2, 6 bases. Germline V gene sequence: CDR1 MNHEY, CDR2 SMNVEV (reference sequence). The CDR3 is 14 amino acids. V lost 2 bases, J lost 4 bases, and 8 bases lay in between. The CDR3 here is CASSLPGGTGELFF. The CDR3 bases are TGTGCCAGCAGTTTACCCGGGGGCACCGGGGAGCTGTTTTTT.

In regard to this clone: A junction boundary mismatches the germline segment, possibly from a read error. The sample carries other DNA sequences with the same CDR3. CDR3 sequence: CASSLTPGNTEAFF. CDR3 DNA: TGTGCCAGCAGCCTAACCCCGGGTAACACTGAAGCTTTCTTT. V usage is TRBV7-3 and J usage is TRBJ1-1; D remains ambiguous. Germline CDR1 SGHTA, CDR2 FQGTGA. The CDR3 runs to 14 residues.

The CDR3 DNA is TGTGCCAGCAGCGCGAGACAGGTCTCGAACACTGAAGCTTTCTTT. It codes for CASSARQVSNTEAFF. The chain joins TRBV5-6 to TRBJ1-1; D is perhaps TRBD1 (6 bases). This CDR3 region has 15 residues. Germline CDR1 SGHDT, CDR2 YYEEEE. V lost 4 bases and J 1 base, leaving 14 bases between the germline ends.

This clone has only one observation. The V and J genes are TRBV2 and TRBJ1-3, with D perhaps matching TRBD1 (5 bases). Germline assignment: CDR1 SNHLY and CDR2 FYNNEI. The ends were cut back, 7 bases at V and 0 bases at J, with 13 bases in the middle. The CDR3 spans 15 residues. CDR3 protein: CASKAGLSSGNTIYF. The CDR3, as DNA: TGTGCCAGCAAAGCAGGGCTTTCCTCTGGAAACACCATATATTTT.

This sequence joins TRBV7-2 and TRBJ2-1; 8 bases match TRBD1. V trimming: 6 bases; J trimming: 4 bases; junction bases outside the gene matches: 8. The germline V gene encodes CDR1 SGHTA and CDR2 FQGNSA. This CDR3 has 15 residues. Written as DNA, the CDR3 is TGTGCCAGCAGTCCCCCAGGGGGCGCGTACAATGAGCAGTTCTTC. Amino acids: CASSPPGGAYNEQFF.

The rearrangement uses TRBV7-9 and TRBJ2-1; 9 nucleotides agree with TRBD2. The trim removed 5 bases at V and 5 bases at J, leaving 7 bases unmatched. The germline V gene encodes CDR1 SEHNR and CDR2 FQNEAQ (reference sequence). The CDR3 consists of 15 residues. CDR3 region: CASSLRTSVNNEQFF. The DNA of the CDR3 is TGTGCCAGCAGCCTCCGGACTAGCGTTAACAATGAGCAGTTCTTC.

V and J are TRBV18 and TRBJ1-3, with D hard to call. V lost 1 base to trimming and J lost 7 bases, with 17 bases between them. The germline V gene encodes CDR1 KGHSH and CDR2 LQKENI. This CDR3 has 16 amino acids. The CDR3, as DNA: TGTGCCAGCTCACCACTTCCCGAGGGAGACACGAACACCATATATTTT. Amino acids: CASSPLPEGDTNTIYF.

The chain has TRBV11-3 and TRBJ2-5, with D possibly matching TRBD1 (5 bases). Trimming removed 3 bases from V and 1 base from J, with 6 bases in between. The CDR3 runs 13 residues. Germline loops: CDR1 SGHNT, CDR2 YENEEA. The CDR3 region has the DNA TGTGCCAGCAGCTTGGGGCCCCAAGAGACCCAGTACTTC. Protein sequence: CASSLGPQETQYF.

The chain joins TRBV5-4 to TRBJ1-1, with D perhaps TRBD1 (6 bases). The CDR3 is made up of 16 amino acids. Per germline, CDR1 SGHNT and CDR2 YYREEE (reference sequence). The ends were cut back, 0 bases at V and 0 bases at J, with 12 bases in the middle. DNA for the CDR3: TGTGCCAGCAGCTTGGACCTACGGACAGTGAACACTGAAGCTTTCTTT. This translates into CASSLDLRTVNTEAFF.

The chain uses TRBV27 and TRBJ2-7, with TRBD2 matching over 10 bases. The germline gives CDR1 MNHEY, CDR2 SMNVEV (reference sequence). The CDR3 runs to 15 residues. V trimming: 5 bases; J trimming: 3 bases; junction bases outside the gene matches: 7. CDR3: CASSEAGGPFYEQYF. In nucleotides, the CDR3 is TGTGCCAGCAGTGAAGCGGGAGGGCCTTTCTACGAGCAGTACTTC.

This clone was picked up a small number of times. For the CDR3, the DNA is TGTGCCACCAGCAGAGATCGACCGGGTCAAAGTGGCTACACCTTC. The encoded protein is CATSRDRPGQSGYTF. The chain has TRBV15 and TRBJ1-2, with unresolved D. Germline-derived CDR1 and CDR2 are LNHNV and YYDKDF (reference sequence). CDR3 length: 15 residues. V was clipped by 0 bases and J by 7 bases, with 15 bases between them.

V is TRBV2 and J is TRBJ2-7, with D possibly matching TRBD2 (6 bases). CDR3 length: 13 residues. V lost 3 bases to trimming and J lost 4 bases, with 10 bases between them. Germline V gene sequence: CDR1 SNHLY, CDR2 FYNNEI. CDR3 in DNA: TGTGCCAGCAGTGAGGGAGGTTGGTACGAGCAGTACTTC. Its protein is CASSEGGWYEQYF.

In this sample, this clone turned up once. The chain combines TRBV6-5 with TRBJ2-3, with 9 bases matching TRBD2. Germline V lookup: CDR1 MNHEY, CDR2 SVGAGI. The length of the CDR3 is 14 residues. The trim removed 6 bases at V and 6 bases at J, leaving 7 bases unmatched. CDR3 sequence: CASRSIAGVDTQYF. The CDR3 nucleotides read TGTGCCAGCAGATCCATAGCGGGAGTTGATACGCAGTATTTT.

This clone appeared a single time. The gene calls are TRBV27 and TRBJ2-5; D might be TRBD1 (7 bases). Trimming cost V 6 bases and J 5 bases, with 22 bases left between them. Germline CDR1 and CDR2: MNHEY and SMNVEV (reference sequence). The CDR3 is 16 residues long. The CDR3 DNA follows: TGTGCCAGCAGCCTACAACAGGGGACTCGGGGGGAGACCCAGTACTTC. Translation gives CASSLQQGTRGETQYF.

Notes on this clone: A read error may produce the germline difference seen at one junction end. This sample also contains other DNA sequences that code for the same CDR3. The CDR3 region has the DNA TGTGCCAGCAGCCTTCAAGCGGGGGGCGTCCCATCCTATGAGCAGTACTTC. Amino acid sequence: CASSLQAGGVPSYEQYF. This sequence joins TRBV7-2 and TRBJ2-7; the match to TRBD2 covers 9 bases. Looked up from germline, CDR1 is SGHTA and CDR2 is FQGNSA. This CDR3 spans 17 amino acids.

The chain employs TRBV7-6 and TRBJ2-5, with unresolved D. V lost 6 bases and J lost 2, with 10 bases in between. CDR1 is SGHVS and CDR2 is FNYEAQ in the germline V gene. This CDR3 contains 13 residues. The CDR3 nucleotides read TGTGCCAGCAGTCAAGCGAGGCAAGAGACCCAGTACTTC. Translating it yields CASSQARQETQYF.

V is TRBV10-3 and J is TRBJ2-1; 8 positions agree with TRBD1. With 3 bases clipped from V and 9 bases from J, the junction kept 4 bases outside the gene matches. The CDR3 runs 13 residues. CDR1 is ENHRY and CDR2 is SYGVKD in the germline V gene. CDR3 sequence reads: CAISERGTGEQFF. The DNA of the CDR3 is TGTGCCATCAGTGAAAGAGGGACAGGTGAGCAGTTCTTC.

The chain is built from TRBV5-4 and TRBJ2-7; unclear D gene. Germline V CDR1 and CDR2: SGHNT, YYREEE (reference sequence). The CDR3 loop spans 13 amino acids. Trimming removed 0 bases from V and 2 bases from J, with 6 bases in between. The CDR3 protein is CASSLAAAYEQYF. CDR3 nucleotide sequence: TGTGCCAGCAGCTTGGCCGCGGCCTACGAGCAGTACTTC.

This chain uses TRBV5-6 with TRBJ2-3; D perhaps matches TRBD2 (5 bases). This CDR3 is 14 amino acids long. The V gene's germline CDR1 is SGHDT and CDR2 YYEEEE. Trimming took off 4 bases at V and 8 bases at J, with 17 bases between the two ends. CDR3 region: CASSDTGTRLTQYF. CDR3 nucleotides: TGTGCCAGCAGCGATACGGGAACCCGCCTTACGCAGTATTTT.

The rearrangement joins TRBV5-1 to TRBJ1-1, with unresolved D. Trimming took off 3 bases at V and 11 bases at J, with 11 bases between the two ends. Germline CDR1 is SGHRS and CDR2 is YFSETQ. The CDR3 length is 11 residues. As DNA, the CDR3 is TGCGCCAGCAGCTATCGGGGATTCGCTTTCTTT. The encoded protein is CASSYRGFAFF.